Sequencing of this TCR beta chain was carried out in a study of cytomegalovirus exposure and HLA in healthy donors. The ends were cut back, 4 bases at V and 6 bases at J, with 7 bases in the middle. This CDR3 comprises 11 residues. Germline-derived CDR1 and CDR2 are SEHNR and FQNEAQ (reference sequence). The method was immunoSEQ multiplex PCR; TCRdb's version includes in-frame clones alone and lacks a portion of them. Of about 340,000 clones in the sample, 80% to 90% were seen once. This clonotype originated in a woman between 18 and 29 years old in good health and CMV-seronegative. The genes are TRBV7-9 and TRBJ2-7; D not certain. Sequences were obtained from PBMCs. The CDR3 bases are TGTGCCAGCAGCTACGGAGCCGAGCAGTACTTC. Residues: CASSYGAEQYF.